This T cell receptor (beta chain) was sequenced in a study of blood T cell repertoires in COVID-19. Study as a whole: The study drew acute and convalescent COVID-19 samples from the United States, Italy and Spain.

In the source study's methods: Estimates of nucleated cell counts were drawn from the amplification of reference gene primers. Some clones are missing from TCRdb's copy, which holds only in-frame ones; the method was immunoSEQ multiplex PCR. The V and J calls and clone size come from that table; D and trimming were worked out from the DNA. The sample holds 110,000 to 150,000 clones, around 84% seen once. As to this clone: Within the sample, other DNA sequences also encode this same CDR3.

CDR3 length equals 13 residues. V was trimmed by 1 base and J by 4 bases, leaving 7 bases between them. CDR1 is SGHNT, CDR2 YENEEA, per germline. The sequence was obtained from a man aged 60 to 69 with active or convalescent COVID-19. The V and J genes are TRBV11-3 and TRBJ1-2, with D unclear. The sequenced sample was peripheral blood. For the CDR3, the DNA is TGTGCCAGCAGCTTAGCGGGGTCCTATGGCTACACCTTC. Encoded protein: CASSLAGSYGYTF.